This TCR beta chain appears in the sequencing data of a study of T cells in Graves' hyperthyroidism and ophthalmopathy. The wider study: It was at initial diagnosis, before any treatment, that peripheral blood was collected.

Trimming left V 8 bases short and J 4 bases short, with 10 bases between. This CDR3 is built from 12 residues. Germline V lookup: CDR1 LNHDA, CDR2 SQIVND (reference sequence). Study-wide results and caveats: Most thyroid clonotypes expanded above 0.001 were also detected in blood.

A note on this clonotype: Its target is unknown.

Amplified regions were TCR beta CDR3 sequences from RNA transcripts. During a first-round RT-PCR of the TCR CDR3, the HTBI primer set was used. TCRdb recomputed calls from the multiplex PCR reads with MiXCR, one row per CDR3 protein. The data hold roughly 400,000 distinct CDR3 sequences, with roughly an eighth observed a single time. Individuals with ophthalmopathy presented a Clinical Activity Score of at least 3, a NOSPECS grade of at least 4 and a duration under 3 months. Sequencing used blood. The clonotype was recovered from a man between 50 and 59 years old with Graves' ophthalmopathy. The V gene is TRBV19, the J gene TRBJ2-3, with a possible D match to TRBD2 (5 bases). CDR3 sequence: CASGEYSDTQYF. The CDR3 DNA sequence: TGTGCCAGTGGGGAGTACTCAGATACGCAGTATTTT.